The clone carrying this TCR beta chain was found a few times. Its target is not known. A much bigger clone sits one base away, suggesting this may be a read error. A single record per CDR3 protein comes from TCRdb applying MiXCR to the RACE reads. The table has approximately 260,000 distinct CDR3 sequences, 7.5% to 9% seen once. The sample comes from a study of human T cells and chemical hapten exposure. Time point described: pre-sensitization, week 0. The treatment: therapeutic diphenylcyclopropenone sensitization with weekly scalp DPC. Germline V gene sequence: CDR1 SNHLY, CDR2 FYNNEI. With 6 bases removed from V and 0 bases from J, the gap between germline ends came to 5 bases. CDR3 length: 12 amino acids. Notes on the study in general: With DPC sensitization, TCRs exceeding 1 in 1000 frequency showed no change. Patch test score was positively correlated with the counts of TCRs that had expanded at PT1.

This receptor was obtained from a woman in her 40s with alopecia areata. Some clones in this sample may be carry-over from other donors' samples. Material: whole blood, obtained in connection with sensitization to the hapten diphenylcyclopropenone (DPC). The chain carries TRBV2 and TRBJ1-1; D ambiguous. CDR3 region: CASRAMNTEAFF. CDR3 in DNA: TGTGCCAGCAGGGCAATGAACACTGAAGCTTTCTTT.